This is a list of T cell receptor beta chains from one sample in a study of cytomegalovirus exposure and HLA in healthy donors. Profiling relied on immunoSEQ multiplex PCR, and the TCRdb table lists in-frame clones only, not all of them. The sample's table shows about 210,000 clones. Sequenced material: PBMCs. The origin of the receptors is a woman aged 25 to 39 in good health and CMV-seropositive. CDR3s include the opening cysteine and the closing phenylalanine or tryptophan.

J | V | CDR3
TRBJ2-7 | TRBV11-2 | CASSLNRVHEQYF
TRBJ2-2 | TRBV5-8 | CASSLDGQAYVGELFF
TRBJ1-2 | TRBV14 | CASSQLVNRAEGYTF
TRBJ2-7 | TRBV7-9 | CASSLGFSSSSYEQYF
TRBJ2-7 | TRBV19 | CASSIWRVSYEQYF
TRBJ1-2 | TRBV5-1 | CASSLGQGDYYGYTF
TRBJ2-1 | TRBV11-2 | CASSLQGNYNEQFF
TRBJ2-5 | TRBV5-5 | CASSVTTGAVEQYF
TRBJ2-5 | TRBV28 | CASRNWGLNQETQYF
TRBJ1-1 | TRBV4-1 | CASNRDIYKGTEAFF
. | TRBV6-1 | CASSESRGPYEQYF
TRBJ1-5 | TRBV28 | CASSLAAWQGIHQPQHF
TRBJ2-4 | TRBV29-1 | CSVRDSKNIQYF
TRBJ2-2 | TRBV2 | CASRGTGRAGELFF
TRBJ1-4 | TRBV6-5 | CASSYSIQGAGEKLFF
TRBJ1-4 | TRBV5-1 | CASSFGQNEKLFF
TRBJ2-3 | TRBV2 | CASSEWSGASDTQYF
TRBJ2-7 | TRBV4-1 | CASSQDRTYEQYF
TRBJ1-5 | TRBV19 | CASSWGRSSNQPQHF
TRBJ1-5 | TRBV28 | CASSLRHNQPQHF
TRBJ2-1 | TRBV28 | CASSYPFQRIYNEQFF
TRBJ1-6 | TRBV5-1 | CASRFRDTYSPLHF
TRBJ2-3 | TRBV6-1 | CATLPEGTDTQYF
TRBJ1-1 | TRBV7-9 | CASSLLSGNTEAFF